The 25 T cell receptor beta chains given below trace back to one sample, sequenced in a study of blood T cell repertoires in COVID-19. Sequencing was performed with immunoSEQ multiplex PCR; in TCRdb, only in-frame clones are kept and a portion is missing. Among roughly 220,000 clones listed, 88% were seen once. Sequencing used PBMCs or T cells enriched from blood (not recorded which). These receptors originate from a woman between 45 and 60 years old with acute COVID-19.

This clone showed up just once. The J gene is TRBJ1-4, the V gene TRBV30; TRBD1 matches at 9 bases. V lost 1 base to trimming and J lost 8 bases; unmatched junction nucleotides: 8. Germline V CDR1 and CDR2: GTSNPN, SVGIG (reference sequence). The CDR3 contains 15 residues. As DNA, the CDR3 is TGTGCCTGGAGTGGACCTGGGACAGGGAGGGAAAAACTGTTTTTT. It specifies CAWSGPGTGREKLFF.

This clone has just one count. This sequence joins TRBV28 and TRBJ2-7, with 7 positions matching TRBD1. Per germline, CDR1 MDHEN and CDR2 SYDVKM. This CDR3 is built from 13 residues. V lost 2 bases and J lost 5; bases outside the gene matches: 3. The CDR3 coding sequence is TGTGCCAGCAGTTTAGCCACAGGGGACGAGCAGTACTTC. This codes for CASSLATGDEQYF.

CDR3 protein: CASSPEPGGHNEQFF. The CDR3 region has the DNA TGTGCCAGCAGCCCTGAACCGGGGGGACACAATGAGCAGTTCTTC. The chain uses TRBV7-3 and TRBJ2-1; TRBD2 matches at 7 bases. Germline V gives CDR1 SGHTA, CDR2 FQGTGA. CDR3 size: 15 residues. V shed 5 bases and J 5 bases; nucleotides not matched to a gene: 9.

This chain links TRBV5-4 with TRBJ2-1; TRBD2 aligns across 11 bases. This CDR3 contains 15 residues. Per the germline V gene, CDR1 is SGHNT and CDR2 is YYREEE (reference sequence). Unmatched junction bases numbered 2, after V lost 2 bases and J lost 4 bases. CDR3: CASSFGTSGYNEQFF. CDR3 in DNA: TGTGCCAGCAGCTTTGGGACTAGCGGATACAATGAGCAGTTCTTC.

For this clone: The sample holds other DNA sequences that translate to the same CDR3. J is TRBJ1-6 and V is TRBV5-4; 7 positions match TRBD1. Germline trimming cut 4 bases from V and 7 bases from J; bases unmatched to any gene: 2. This CDR3 has 13 residues. The germline V gene has CDR1 SGHNT and CDR2 YYREEE (reference sequence). The CDR3 region is CASSRDSNSPLHF. CDR3 in DNA: TGTGCCAGCAGCAGGGACAGCAATTCACCCCTCCACTTT.

The V and J genes are TRBV27 and TRBJ2-4; TRBD2 is a possible D gene (5 bases). Germline V gene sequence: CDR1 MNHEY, CDR2 SMNVEV (reference sequence). The V end was cut by 4 bases, the J end by 7 bases, with 11 bases between. The CDR3 has 13 residues. As DNA, the CDR3 is TGTGCCAGCAGTTACGACTATAGGAACATTCAGTACTTC. It yields the protein CASSYDYRNIQYF.

In this sample, this clone turned up a few times. This chain links TRBV7-6 with TRBJ2-7; D is unclear. The CDR3 consists of 14 residues. Germline CDR1 SGHVS, CDR2 FNYEAQ. Between the trimmed V and J ends, which lost 1 base and 6 bases, there was a span of 13 bases. DNA of the CDR3: TGTGCCAGCAGCTTAGGTCCCTCTACGGGCGAGCAGTACTTC. Protein: CASSLGPSTGEQYF.

The rearrangement joins TRBV3-1 (or the pseudogene TRBV3-2) to TRBJ2-1, with D possibly TRBD1 on 5 matching bases. V lost 4 bases and J 6 bases, leaving 10 bases between the germline ends. CDR3 length: 13 residues. Germline CDR1 LGHDT, CDR2 YNNKEL (reference sequence). The CDR3 reads CASSLGHSNEQFF. CDR3 bases: TGTGCCAGCAGCCTCGGACACTCCAATGAGCAGTTCTTC.

This chain uses TRBV10-3 with TRBJ2-1, with 11 positions matching TRBD2. J gave up 4 bases and V 2 bases, and 7 bases lay outside the gene matches. This CDR3 is built from 17 residues. The germline V gene has CDR1 ENHRY and CDR2 SYGVKD. In DNA, the CDR3 is TGTGCCATCAGTGAGACGACCGGGACTAGCGGTTACAATGAGCAGTTCTTC. It is translated as CAISETTGTSGYNEQFF.

The V call is TRBV9, the J call TRBJ2-2; 12 bases match TRBD2. CDR3 length: 15 residues. Looked up from germline, CDR1 is SGDLS and CDR2 is YYNGEE. The ends lost 4 bases at V and 6 bases at J; junction bases unmatched: 4. The CDR3 here is CASSTGLAGAGELFF. CDR3 DNA: TGTGCCAGCAGCACGGGACTAGCGGGTGCCGGGGAGCTGTTTTTT.

The chain is built from TRBV7-9 and TRBJ2-3, with 14 nucleotides matching TRBD2. Germline trimming cut 5 bases from V and 2 bases from J; bases unmatched to any gene: 9. Germline assignment: CDR1 SEHNR and CDR2 FQNEAQ (reference sequence). CDR3 length: 18 residues. CDR3 sequence (DNA): TGTGCCAGCAGCCCGGGACTAGCGGGAGCGCGAAACACAGATACGCAGTATTTT. Amino acid sequence: CASSPGLAGARNTDTQYF.

CDR3 residues: CASSSRGGYEQYF. The CDR3 region has the DNA TGTGCCAGCAGCTCGAGGGGGGGTTACGAGCAGTACTTC. The chain employs TRBV28 and TRBJ2-7, with a weak D call TRBD2 (7 bases). The CDR3 extends over 13 amino acids. Trimming took off 6 bases at V and 4 bases at J, with 13 bases between the two ends. Germline-derived CDR1 and CDR2 are MDHEN and SYDVKM.

The V gene is TRBV11-3, the J gene TRBJ2-1, with 13 bases that match TRBD2. This CDR3 has 16 residues. The ends lost 5 bases at V and 8 bases at J; junction bases unmatched: 9. Per the germline V gene, CDR1 is SGHNT and CDR2 is YENEEA. The CDR3, as DNA: TGTGCCAGCAGCGACCGACTAGCGGGAGGACTCGATGAGCAGTTCTTC. Translation gives CASSDRLAGGLDEQFF.

The chain uses TRBV5-1 and TRBJ2-7; D is unclear. The CDR3 sequence is 14 residues long. The V end lost 1 base, the J end lost 5 bases, and 13 bases lay between the germline ends. The germline gives CDR1 SGHRS, CDR2 YFSETQ. In DNA, the CDR3 is TGCGCCAGCAGCTTGTCGGTCGACACCGACGAGCAGTACTTC. Translating gives CASSLSVDTDEQYF.

The chain has TRBV5-1 and TRBJ2-1, with TRBD2 identical over 7 bases. This CDR3 is built from 15 residues. The trim removed 4 bases at V and 4 bases at J, leaving 8 bases unmatched. CDR1 is SGHRS, CDR2 YFSETQ, per germline. The CDR3 DNA follows: TGCGCCAGCAGCCCCGTGCTAGCGGATTACAATGAGCAGTTCTTC. Translation gives CASSPVLADYNEQFF.

The chain couples TRBV5-1 to TRBJ2-2; maybe TRBD2 (7 bases). The CDR3 has 14 residues. Per germline, CDR1 SGHRS and CDR2 YFSETQ. Between the trimmed V and J ends, which lost 1 base and 7 bases, there was a span of 11 bases. CDR3 amino acids: CASSLSGTHGELFF. DNA of the CDR3: TGCGCCAGCAGCTTGAGCGGGACACACGGGGAGCTGTTTTTT.

The chain carries TRBV29-1 and TRBJ2-1, with D unclear. This CDR3 region has 11 residues. Trimming took off 4 bases at V and 4 bases at J, with 5 bases between the two ends. Germline CDR1 SQVTM, CDR2 ANQGSEA. CDR3 coding DNA: TGCAGCGTTGTAATTTACAATGAGCAGTTCTTC. Residues: CSVVIYNEQFF.

The V and J genes are TRBV9 and TRBJ1-5; D gene uncertain. The V and J ends lost 0 bases and 0 bases respectively, with 10 bases between them. This CDR3 spans 16 amino acids. Germline CDR1 SGDLS, CDR2 YYNGEE. The DNA of the CDR3 is TGTGCCAGCAGCGTAGACGGTAGCTATAGCAATCAGCCCCAGCATTTT. Translated: CASSVDGSYSNQPQHF.

The chain employs TRBV30 and TRBJ2-7, with 8 bases lining up with TRBD2. The CDR3 is made up of 12 amino acids. CDR1 and CDR2 (germline): GTSNPN, SVGIG (reference sequence). Trimming removed 2 bases from V and 3 bases from J; junction bases left unmatched: 0. The CDR3 region is CAWSTSGYEQYF. CDR3 in DNA: TGTGCCTGGAGTACTAGCGGCTACGAGCAGTACTTC.

The chain links TRBV7-2 to TRBJ2-3, with D hard to call. This CDR3 has 13 residues. The V gene lost 2 bases and the J gene lost 0 bases, with 3 bases spanning the gap. Germline lookup yields CDR1 SGHTA and CDR2 FQGNSA. CDR3 bases: TGTGCCAGCAGCTTACCAAGCACAGATACGCAGTATTTT. This gives the protein CASSLPSTDTQYF.

V usage is TRBV6-5 and J usage is TRBJ2-3; D is unclear. This CDR3 region has 16 residues. Germline V gene lookup returns CDR1 MNHEY and CDR2 SVGAGI. Trimming removed 0 bases from V and 4 bases from J, with 14 bases in between. CDR3 nucleotide sequence: TGTGCCAGCAGTTACTCTTTTTTTGGAGCATCAGATACGCAGTATTTT. Residues: CASSYSFFGASDTQYF.

This chain joins TRBV5-1 and TRBJ1-1; D is unresolved. The CDR3 consists of 14 residues. The V end was cut by 1 base, the J end by 2 bases, with 9 bases between. Germline V gene sequence: CDR1 SGHRS, CDR2 YFSETQ. The CDR3 loop is CASSLWQSNTEAFF. The CDR3 DNA follows: TGCGCCAGCAGCTTGTGGCAGTCAAACACTGAAGCTTTCTTT.

The chain uses TRBV28 and TRBJ2-5; D is uncertain. V lost 1 base and J lost 5, with 5 bases in between. CDR1 and CDR2 from the germline V gene are MDHEN and SYDVKM. There are 12 residues in the CDR3. This chain's CDR3 is CASSLSLETQYF. CDR3 DNA sequence: TGTGCCAGCAGTTTATCCCTGGAGACCCAGTACTTC.

The chain uses TRBV11-3 and TRBJ2-7; 9 bases align to TRBD2. Germline V gives CDR1 SGHNT, CDR2 YENEEA. After removal of 4 bases from V and 7 bases from J, the junction contained 8 bases not matched to a gene. The CDR3 is 14 residues long. The CDR3 DNA reads as TGTGCCAGCAGCTCAAATAGCGGGAGTGGTGAGCAGTACTTC. Translating it yields CASSSNSGSGEQYF.

J is TRBJ1-2 and V is TRBV3-1 (or the pseudogene TRBV3-2); 9 positions match TRBD1. CDR1 and CDR2 from the germline V gene are LGHDT and YNNKEL (reference sequence). The CDR3 covers 16 residues. With V trimmed by 0 bases and J by 5 bases, 7 bases remained unmatched. CDR3 amino acids: CASSQEGQGAVYGYTF. The CDR3 nucleotides are TGTGCCAGCAGCCAAGAGGGACAGGGTGCAGTATATGGCTACACCTTC.